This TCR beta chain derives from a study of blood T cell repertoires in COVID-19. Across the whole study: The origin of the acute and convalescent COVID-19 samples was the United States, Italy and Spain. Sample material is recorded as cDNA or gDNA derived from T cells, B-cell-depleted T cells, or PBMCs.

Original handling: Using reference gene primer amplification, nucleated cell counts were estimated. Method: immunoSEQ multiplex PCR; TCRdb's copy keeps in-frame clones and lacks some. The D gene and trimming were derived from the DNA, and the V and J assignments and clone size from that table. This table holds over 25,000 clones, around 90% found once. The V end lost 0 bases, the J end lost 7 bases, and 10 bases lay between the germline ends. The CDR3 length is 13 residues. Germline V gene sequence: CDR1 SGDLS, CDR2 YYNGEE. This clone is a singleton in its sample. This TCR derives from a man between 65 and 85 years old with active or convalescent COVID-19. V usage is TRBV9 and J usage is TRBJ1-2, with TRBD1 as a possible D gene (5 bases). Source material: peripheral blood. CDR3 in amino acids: CASSVAQGAGYTF. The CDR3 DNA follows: TGTGCCAGCAGCGTAGCTCAAGGGGCTGGCTACACCTTC. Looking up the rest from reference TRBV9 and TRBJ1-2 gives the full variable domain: DSGVTQTPKHLITATGQRVTLRCSPRSGDLSVYWYQQSLDQGLQFLIQYYNGEERAKGNILERFSAQQFPDLHSELNLSSLELGDSALYFCASSVAQGAGYTFGSGTRLTVV.